The T cell receptor beta chain described here comes from a study of OX40 agonist ivuxolimab in advanced cancers. Study-wide background: At 75% to 90% male, the cohort had a mean age of about 60 years, ranging from roughly 20 to 80.

Trimming pared 3 bases from V and 1 base from J, leaving 6 bases between. CDR1 and CDR2 from the germline V gene are MNHEY and SMNVEV (reference sequence). The CDR3 runs 13 residues. The data were produced by immunoSEQ multiplex PCR, yet TCRdb's version contains in-frame clones alone and is incomplete. Of about 14,000 clones listed, 75% to 85% are singletons. The sequencing here drew on CD4+ or CD8+ T cells sorted from blood, taken in a trial of the OX40 agonist ivuxolimab. The chain joins TRBV27 to TRBJ1-1; D not resolved. This TCR was recovered from an adult with an advanced solid tumor such as melanoma, head and neck, liver or kidney cancer. The CDR3 DNA reads TGTGCCAGCAGTTTGGGCGAGAACACTGAAGCTTTCTTT. This sequence encodes CASSLGENTEAFF.